Following are 24 T cell receptor beta chains from one sample sequenced in a study of blood T cell repertoires in COVID-19. The method was immunoSEQ multiplex PCR; TCRdb's version includes in-frame clones alone and lacks a portion of them. The sample shows a few hundred thousand clones, 90% of them seen only once. Sequenced: peripheral blood. Receptors were obtained from a woman in her thirties with COVID-19, enrolled during active disease.

This chain links TRBV9 with TRBJ2-3; TRBD2 might be the D (6 bases). V lost 0 bases to trimming and J lost 6 bases, with 11 bases between them. The germline V gene encodes CDR1 SGDLS and CDR2 YYNGEE. The CDR3 has 14 residues. The CDR3 loop is CASSVGHGSDTQYF. The CDR3 DNA follows: TGTGCCAGCAGCGTAGGTCACGGGAGTGATACGCAGTATTTT. The variable domain in full, with the rest retrieved from reference TRBV9 and TRBJ2-3, is DSGVTQTPKHLITATGQRVTLRCSPRSGDLSVYWYQQSLDQGLQFLIQYYNGEERAKGNILERFSAQQFPDLHSELNLSSLELGDSALYFCASSVGHGSDTQYFGPGTRLTVL.

The rearrangement joins TRBV19 to TRBJ1-1; no reliable D call. The CDR3 runs 13 residues. V was clipped by 5 bases and J by 4 bases, with 11 bases between them. CDR1 is LNHDA, CDR2 SQIVND, per germline (reference sequence). The CDR3 bases are TGTGCCAGTAGTCCAATTCCGGGCACTGAAGCTTTCTTT. This codes for CASSPIPGTEAFF.

The CDR3 bases are TGTGCCAGCATTACCAGGGCTAGCGGGTACAATGAGCAGTTCTTC. Translated: CASITRASGYNEQFF. The chain uses TRBV27 and TRBJ2-1; 8 bases are shared with TRBD2. Germline CDR1 MNHEY, CDR2 SMNVEV (reference sequence). Unmatched junction bases numbered 9, after V lost 7 bases and J lost 4 bases. The CDR3 covers 15 residues.

The CDR3 spells CASSEGTGGFYEQYF. The CDR3 nucleotides read TGTGCCAGCAGTGAGGGGACAGGGGGCTTCTACGAGCAGTACTTC. The chain has TRBV2 and TRBJ2-7, with 12 bases matching TRBD1. The CDR3 runs to 15 residues. Germline V gene data show CDR1 as SNHLY and CDR2 as FYNNEI. The V gene end was trimmed by 3 bases and the J gene end by 3 bases; junction bases not matched to a gene: 3.

The genes are TRBV7-3 and TRBJ2-1; possible D gene TRBD1, 6 bases. V shed 2 bases and J shed 0 bases, with 8 bases lying between them. The CDR3 sequence is 15 residues long. Germline V CDR1 and CDR2: SGHTA, FQGTGA. CDR3 nucleotides: TGTGCCAGCAGCTTACAGGGGAGCTCCTACAATGAGCAGTTCTTC. Its translation is CASSLQGSSYNEQFF.

V gene TRBV7-9 combines with J gene TRBJ2-1, with D unclear. The V end lost 5 bases, the J end lost 5 bases, and 7 bases lay between the germline ends. The CDR3 contains 12 residues. Germline V lookup: CDR1 SEHNR, CDR2 FQNEAQ (reference sequence). DNA for the CDR3: TGTGCCAGCAGCCTCGTAGACAATGAGCAGTTCTTC. This encodes CASSLVDNEQFF.

This sequence joins TRBV9 and TRBJ2-6; weak D call: TRBD2 (6 bases). Trimming removed 4 bases at V and 2 bases at J, with 13 bases between. This CDR3 spans 16 amino acids. Per germline, CDR1 SGDLS and CDR2 YYNGEE. The CDR3 DNA reads as TGTGCCAGCAGCCCTAGGAGGGGCCCTGGGGCCAACGTCCTGACTTTC. This translates into CASSPRRGPGANVLTF.

The V gene is TRBV15, the J gene TRBJ2-1; weak D call: TRBD2 (6 bases). This CDR3 has 18 amino acids. Per the germline V gene, CDR1 is LNHNV and CDR2 is YYDKDF (reference sequence). Trimming stripped 0 bases from V and 0 bases from J, with 15 bases between. The CDR3 spells CATSRDLSGPSSYNEQFF. DNA for the CDR3: TGTGCCACCAGCAGAGATCTGAGCGGGCCGAGCTCCTACAATGAGCAGTTCTTC.

The chain is built from TRBV13 and TRBJ2-7; 10 bases are a match to TRBD1. V was pared by 7 bases and J by 5 bases, with 2 bases of the junction left unmatched. The germline V gene encodes CDR1 PRHDT and CDR2 FYEKMQ (reference sequence). The CDR3 sequence is 12 residues long. CDR3 in DNA: TGTGCCAGCACGGACAGGGGGAACGAGCAGTACTTC. It specifies CASTDRGNEQYF.

This clone showed up just once. V usage is TRBV2 and J usage is TRBJ2-2, with TRBD1 as a possible D gene (5 bases). The CDR3 has 15 amino acids. Germline lookup yields CDR1 SNHLY and CDR2 FYNNEI. V lost 8 bases to trimming and J lost 4 bases, with 17 bases between them. CDR3 sequence (DNA): TGTGCCAGCCTGCAGGGTCAGCTGGCCACCGGGGAGCTGTTTTTT. This encodes CASLQGQLATGELFF.

This chain uses TRBV6-2 or TRBV6-3 with TRBJ2-7, with TRBD1 identical over 8 bases. Germline-derived CDR1 and CDR2 are MNHEY and SVGEGT. Trimming cost V 5 bases and J 3 bases; bases outside gene matches: 6. This CDR3 has 14 residues. The CDR3 DNA sequence: TGTGCCAGCAGTCCCCTGGACAGGGACTACGAGCAGTACTTC. Encoded protein: CASSPLDRDYEQYF.

The V gene is TRBV28, the J gene TRBJ1-3, with D perhaps matching TRBD1 (6 bases). Looked up from germline, CDR1 is MDHEN and CDR2 is SYDVKM. This CDR3 region has 15 residues. V was clipped by 10 bases and J by 2 bases, with 18 bases between them. The CDR3: CATMGDRTAGNTIYF. The CDR3 region has the DNA TGTGCCACCATGGGGGACCGGACAGCTGGAAACACCATATATTTT.

The chain recombines TRBV4-3 with TRBJ1-2; 7 bases map to TRBD1. The CDR3 runs to 13 residues. Germline CDR1 is LGHNA and CDR2 is YSLEER. The junction had 1 base not matched to a gene; V was cut back by 4 bases and J by 2 bases. CDR3 residues: CASSRDSNYGYTF. The CDR3 coding sequence is TGCGCCAGCAGCCGGGACAGCAACTATGGCTACACCTTC.

Of note for this clone: This same CDR3 is encoded by further DNA sequences in the sample. The chain combines TRBV5-1 with TRBJ1-1, with 7 nucleotides matching TRBD1. CDR1 SGHRS and CDR2 YFSETQ come from the germline V gene. J gave up 4 bases and V 0 bases, and 0 bases lay outside the gene matches. This CDR3 has 13 amino acids. The CDR3 DNA sequence: TGCGCCAGCAGCTTGGACAGGGGCACTGAAGCTTTCTTT. Amino acids: CASSLDRGTEAFF.

The genes are TRBV5-1 and TRBJ1-5; D is uncertain. The CDR3 contains 16 residues. V shed 5 bases and J shed 3 bases, with 18 bases lying between them. The germline V gene encodes CDR1 SGHRS and CDR2 YFSETQ. The CDR3 spells CASSRHPDSYNQPQHF. The CDR3, as DNA: TGCGCCAGCAGTCGCCACCCTGACTCTTACAATCAGCCCCAGCATTTT.

The V and J genes are TRBV10-3 and TRBJ2-7; weak D call: TRBD1 (5 bases). The length of the CDR3 is 13 residues. CDR1 and CDR2 from the germline V gene are ENHRY and SYGVKD. V was shortened by 4 bases and J by 3 bases, with 10 bases between the two germline ends. The CDR3 bases are TGTGCCATCAGTGTAGCCAGGGTCTACGAGCAGTACTTC. This translates into CAISVARVYEQYF.

V gene TRBV28 combines with J gene TRBJ1-6; 9 bases align to TRBD1. Germline V gene sequence: CDR1 MDHEN, CDR2 SYDVKM. Trimming removed 6 bases from V and 9 bases from J; junction bases left unmatched: 6. The CDR3 runs to 14 residues. CDR3 region: CASSWDRDGSPLHF. The DNA for the CDR3 is TGTGCCAGCAGCTGGGACAGGGACGGTTCACCCCTCCACTTT.

This clone showed up just once. The V and J genes are TRBV6-5 and TRBJ2-2, with 8 positions matching TRBD2. The CDR3 is 14 amino acids. V lost 6 bases, J lost 6 bases, and 6 bases stayed unmatched. Germline loops: CDR1 MNHEY, CDR2 SVGAGI. This CDR3 is CASRGTSRAGELFF. CDR3 nucleotides: TGTGCCAGCAGAGGGACTAGTAGGGCCGGGGAGCTGTTTTTT.

This chain links TRBV5-1 with TRBJ2-1; 7 bases line up with TRBD1. Germline CDR1 reads SGHRS; CDR2 reads YFSETQ. V dropped 4 bases and J dropped 0; count of bases not matched to a gene: 4. The CDR3 length is 15 residues. As DNA, the CDR3 is TGCGCCAGCAGCCCCCGGGACAGCTCCTACAATGAGCAGTTCTTC. Its protein is CASSPRDSSYNEQFF.

The J gene is TRBJ1-1, the V gene TRBV3-1 (or the pseudogene TRBV3-2); TRBD1 is a possible D gene (5 bases). Trimming took off 3 bases at V and 5 bases at J, with 13 bases between the two ends. The CDR3 is 14 residues long. CDR1 is LGHDT and CDR2 is YNNKEL in the germline V gene (reference sequence). CDR3 protein: CASSQGEGRTEAFF. The CDR3 DNA reads TGTGCCAGCAGCCAGGGGGAGGGGAGGACTGAAGCTTTCTTT.

This chain connects TRBV11-2 to TRBJ1-1; D gene uncertain. Per the germline V gene, CDR1 is SGHAT and CDR2 is FQNNGV. The CDR3 length is 13 residues. The ends were cut back, 1 base at V and 4 bases at J, with 7 bases in the middle. For the CDR3, the DNA is TGTGCCAGCAGCTTAGTAGTCGGCACTGAAGCTTTCTTT. This gives the protein CASSLVVGTEAFF.

The chain employs TRBV9 and TRBJ1-5, with D possibly being TRBD1 (5 bases). Germline-derived CDR1 and CDR2 are SGDLS and YYNGEE. The germline V and J ends were trimmed by 3 bases and 4 bases, with 8 bases remaining between them. This CDR3 contains 13 residues. CDR3 protein: CASSGQGNQPQHF. CDR3 nucleotides: TGTGCCAGCAGCGGGCAGGGAAATCAGCCCCAGCATTTT.

The chain is built from TRBV7-9 and TRBJ2-3; D perhaps matches TRBD1 (5 bases). Trimming took 5 bases from V and 6 from J, leaving 12 bases between them. The germline gives CDR1 SEHNR, CDR2 FQNEAQ (reference sequence). This CDR3 contains 13 residues. CDR3 loop: CASSPQGPDTQYF. CDR3 coding DNA: TGTGCCAGCAGCCCTCAGGGCCCCGATACGCAGTATTTT.

This chain connects TRBV2 to TRBJ2-2, with D possibly matching TRBD1 (5 bases). Germline lookup yields CDR1 SNHLY and CDR2 FYNNEI. V lost 5 bases and J 6 bases, leaving 13 bases between the germline ends. CDR3 length equals 14 residues. In DNA, the CDR3 is TGTGCCAGCAGTCCCCAGCGACAGTCCGGGGAGCTGTTTTTT. This encodes CASSPQRQSGELFF.